This T cell receptor beta chain is from a study of technical replicates of blood from a handful of donors. Generated by immunoSEQ multiplex PCR, the TCRdb table keeps only in-frame clones and is missing some. The sample carries tens of thousands of clones, 90% to 95% recorded once. The ends lost 4 bases at V and 2 bases at J; junction bases unmatched: 6. Germline V gene lookup returns CDR1 ENHRY and CDR2 SYGVKD. The CDR3 loop spans 16 amino acids. The sequenced material came from PBMCs. This sequence originates from a human donor in good health. Some clones in this sample may be carry-over from other donors' samples. The genes are TRBV10-3 and TRBJ2-4, with 9 bases aligning to TRBD1. The DNA of the CDR3 is TGTGCCATCAGTGGGGGACAGGGTGAGCCCAAAAACATTCAGTACTTC. It yields the protein CAISGGQGEPKNIQYF.